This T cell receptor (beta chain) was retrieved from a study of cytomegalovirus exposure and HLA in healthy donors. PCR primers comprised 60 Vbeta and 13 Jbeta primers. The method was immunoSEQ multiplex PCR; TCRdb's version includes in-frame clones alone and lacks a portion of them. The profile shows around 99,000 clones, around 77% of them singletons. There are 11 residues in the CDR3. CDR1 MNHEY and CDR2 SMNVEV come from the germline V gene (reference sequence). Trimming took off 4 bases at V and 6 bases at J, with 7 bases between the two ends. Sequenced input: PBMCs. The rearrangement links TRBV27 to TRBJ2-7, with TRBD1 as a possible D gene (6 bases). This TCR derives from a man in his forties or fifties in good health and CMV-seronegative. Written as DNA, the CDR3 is TGTGCCAGCAGTTCAGGGGCCGAGCAGTACTTC. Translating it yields CASSSGAEQYF.